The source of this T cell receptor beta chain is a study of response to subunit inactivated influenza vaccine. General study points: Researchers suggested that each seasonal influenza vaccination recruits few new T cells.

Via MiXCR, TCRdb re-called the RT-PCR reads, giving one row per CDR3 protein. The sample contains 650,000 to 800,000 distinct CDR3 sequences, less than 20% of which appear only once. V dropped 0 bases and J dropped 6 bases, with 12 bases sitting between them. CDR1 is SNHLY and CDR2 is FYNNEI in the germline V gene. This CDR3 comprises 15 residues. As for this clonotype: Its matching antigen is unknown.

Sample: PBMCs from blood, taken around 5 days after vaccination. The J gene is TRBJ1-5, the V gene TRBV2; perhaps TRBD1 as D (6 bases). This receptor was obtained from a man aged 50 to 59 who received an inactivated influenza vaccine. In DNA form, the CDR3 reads TGTGCCAGCAGTGAAGCGCAAGGGGGAGGTCAGCCCCAGCATTTT. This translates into CASSEAQGGGQPQHF.